This T cell receptor (beta chain) derives from a study of graft-versus-host responses after intestinal transplantation. Study-level information: Multivisceral, liver-intestinal, or isolated intestinal transplants were given to recipients. Each patient got anti-thymocyte globulin induction, then tacrolimus and steroids for about 3 years. General study findings and limits: Some GvH clones were seen earlier in gut or blood, suggesting intestinal origin.

Regarding this clone: Its specificity is unknown.

Here immunoSEQ multiplex PCR was the method, and the copy in TCRdb shows in-frame clones only, minus some. Of about 120,000 clones listed, 90% are singletons. CDR1 and CDR2 from the germline V gene are LNHDA and SQIVND (reference sequence). Trimming took 5 bases from V and 7 from J; bases not matched to a gene: 6. The CDR3 is 13 amino acids. The chain has TRBV19 and TRBJ1-2, with TRBD1 matching over 8 bases. The TCR sequence derives from a human donor who received an intestinal transplant. Here the sequenced sample was unstimulated CD4+ T cells sorted from spleen or lymph node cells, taken before intestinal transplant. In DNA form, the CDR3 reads TGTGCCAGTAGTGTCAGGGGGCGAATTGGCTACACCTTC. The encoded protein is CASSVRGRIGYTF.